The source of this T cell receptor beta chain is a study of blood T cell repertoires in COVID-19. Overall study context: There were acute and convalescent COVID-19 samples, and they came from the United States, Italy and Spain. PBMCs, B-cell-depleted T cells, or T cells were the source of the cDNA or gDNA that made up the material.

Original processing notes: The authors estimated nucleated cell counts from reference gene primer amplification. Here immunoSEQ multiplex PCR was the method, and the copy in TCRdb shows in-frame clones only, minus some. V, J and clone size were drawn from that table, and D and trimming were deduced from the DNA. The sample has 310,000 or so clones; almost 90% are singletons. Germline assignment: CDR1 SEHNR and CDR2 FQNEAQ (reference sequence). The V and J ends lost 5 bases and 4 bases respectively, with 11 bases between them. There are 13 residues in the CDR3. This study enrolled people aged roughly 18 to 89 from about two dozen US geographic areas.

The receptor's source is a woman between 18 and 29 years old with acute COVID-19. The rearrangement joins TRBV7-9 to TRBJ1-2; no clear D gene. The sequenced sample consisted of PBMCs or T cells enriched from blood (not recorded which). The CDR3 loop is CASSPPTLYGYTF. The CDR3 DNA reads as TGTGCCAGCAGCCCTCCGACACTCTATGGCTACACCTTC. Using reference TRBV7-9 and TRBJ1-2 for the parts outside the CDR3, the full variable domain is DTGVSQNPRHKITKRGQNVTFRCDPISEHNRLYWYRQTLGQGPEFLTYFQNEAQLEKSRLLSDRFSAERPKGSFSTLEIQRTEQGDSAMYLCASSPPTLYGYTFGSGTRLTVV.